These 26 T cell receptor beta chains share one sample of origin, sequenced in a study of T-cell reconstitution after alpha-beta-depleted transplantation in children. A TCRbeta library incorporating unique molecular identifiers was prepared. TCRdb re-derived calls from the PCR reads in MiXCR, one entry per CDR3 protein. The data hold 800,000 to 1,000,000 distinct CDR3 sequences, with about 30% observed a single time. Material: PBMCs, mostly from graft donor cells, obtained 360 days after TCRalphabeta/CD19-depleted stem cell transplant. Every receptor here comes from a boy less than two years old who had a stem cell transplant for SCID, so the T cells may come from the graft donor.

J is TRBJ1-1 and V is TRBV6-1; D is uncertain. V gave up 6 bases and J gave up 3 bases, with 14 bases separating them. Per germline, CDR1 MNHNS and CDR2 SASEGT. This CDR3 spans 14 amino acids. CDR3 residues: CASRFFREYTEAFF. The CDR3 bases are TGTGCCAGCAGGTTTTTCCGGGAGTACACTGAAGCTTTCTTT.

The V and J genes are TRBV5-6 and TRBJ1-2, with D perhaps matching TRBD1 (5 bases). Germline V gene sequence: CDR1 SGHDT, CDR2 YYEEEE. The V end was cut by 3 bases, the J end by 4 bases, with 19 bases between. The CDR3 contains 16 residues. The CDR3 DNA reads TGTGCCAGCAGCTCGGGGGACCTACACGGAGCCTATGGCTACACCTTC. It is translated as CASSSGDLHGAYGYTF.

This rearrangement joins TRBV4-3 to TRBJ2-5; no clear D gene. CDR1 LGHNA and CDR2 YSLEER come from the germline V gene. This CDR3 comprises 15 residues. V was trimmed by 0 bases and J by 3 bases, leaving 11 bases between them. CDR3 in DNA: TGCGCCAGCAGCCAAGATCCGGAGAGGAAAGAGACCCAGTACTTC. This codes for CASSQDPERKETQYF.

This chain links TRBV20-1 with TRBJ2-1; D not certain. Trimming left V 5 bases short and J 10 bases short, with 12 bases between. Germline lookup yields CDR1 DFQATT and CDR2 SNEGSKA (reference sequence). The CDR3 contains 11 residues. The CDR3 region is CSASLSLEQFF. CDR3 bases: TGCAGTGCTTCCCTTTCGTTGGAGCAGTTCTTC.

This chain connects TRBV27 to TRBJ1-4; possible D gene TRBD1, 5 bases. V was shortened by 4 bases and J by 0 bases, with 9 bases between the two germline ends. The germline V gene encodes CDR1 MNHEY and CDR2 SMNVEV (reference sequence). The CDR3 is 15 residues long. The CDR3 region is CASSSRQTTNEKLFF. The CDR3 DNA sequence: TGTGCCAGCAGTTCCCGACAGACAACTAATGAAAAACTGTTTTTT.

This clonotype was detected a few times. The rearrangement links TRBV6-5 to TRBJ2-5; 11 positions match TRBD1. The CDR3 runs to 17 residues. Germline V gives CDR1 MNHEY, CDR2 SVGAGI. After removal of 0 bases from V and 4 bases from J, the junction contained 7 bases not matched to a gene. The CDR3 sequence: CASSYSRGTGGRETQYF. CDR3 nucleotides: TGTGCCAGCAGTTACTCGAGAGGGACAGGGGGACGAGAGACCCAGTACTTC.

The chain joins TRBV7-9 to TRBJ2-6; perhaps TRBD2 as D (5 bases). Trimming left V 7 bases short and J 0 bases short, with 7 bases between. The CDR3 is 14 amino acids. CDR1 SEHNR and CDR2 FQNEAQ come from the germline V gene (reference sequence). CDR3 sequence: CASKAVSGANVLTF. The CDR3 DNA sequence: TGTGCCAGCAAAGCGGTCTCTGGGGCCAACGTCCTGACTTTC.

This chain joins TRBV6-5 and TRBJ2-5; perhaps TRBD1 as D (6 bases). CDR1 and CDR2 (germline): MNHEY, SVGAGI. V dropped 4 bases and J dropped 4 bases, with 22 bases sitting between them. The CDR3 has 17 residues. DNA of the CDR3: TGTGCCAGCAGTTCGAGGACAGTCGGATATTCGGGAGAGACCCAGTACTTC. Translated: CASSSRTVGYSGETQYF.

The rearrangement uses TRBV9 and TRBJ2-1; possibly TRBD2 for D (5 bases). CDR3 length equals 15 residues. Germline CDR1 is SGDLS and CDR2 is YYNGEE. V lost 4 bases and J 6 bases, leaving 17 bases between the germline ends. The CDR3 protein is CASSPWGVSRNEQFF. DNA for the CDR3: TGTGCCAGCAGCCCCTGGGGAGTGTCTCGCAATGAGCAGTTCTTC.

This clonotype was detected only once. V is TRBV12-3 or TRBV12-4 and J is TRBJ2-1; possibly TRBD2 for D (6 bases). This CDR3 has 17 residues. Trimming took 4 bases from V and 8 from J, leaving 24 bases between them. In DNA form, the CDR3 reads TGTGCCAGCAGTTCAGTACGAGGCGGGGCGGATTTTGATGAGCAGTTCTTC. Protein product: CASSSVRGGADFDEQFF.

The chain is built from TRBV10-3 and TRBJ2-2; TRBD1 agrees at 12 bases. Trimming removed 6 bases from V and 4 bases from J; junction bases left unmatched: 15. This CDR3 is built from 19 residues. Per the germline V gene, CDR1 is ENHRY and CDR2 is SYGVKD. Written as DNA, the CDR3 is TGTGCCATCAGCAGGGCCCCTTCCGGGACAGGGGGCTTCACCGGGGAGCTGTTTTTT. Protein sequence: CAISRAPSGTGGFTGELFF.

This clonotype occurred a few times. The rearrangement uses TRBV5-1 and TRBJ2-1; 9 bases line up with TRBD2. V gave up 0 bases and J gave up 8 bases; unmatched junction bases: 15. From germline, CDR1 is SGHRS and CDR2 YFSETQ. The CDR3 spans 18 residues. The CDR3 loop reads CASSLVVSGGPKGDEQFF. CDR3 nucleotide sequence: TGCGCCAGCAGCTTGGTTGTTAGCGGGGGCCCAAAGGGGGATGAGCAGTTCTTC.

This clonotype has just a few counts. The CDR3 DNA follows: TGTGCCAGCAGCTTAATAAAACTAGCGGGGGGTACAGATACGCAGTATTTT. This translates into CASSLIKLAGGTDTQYF. The rearrangement uses TRBV5-4 and TRBJ2-3; 12 nucleotides match TRBD2. The CDR3 is 17 amino acids. Germline V gene sequence: CDR1 SGHNT, CDR2 YYREEE (reference sequence). V lost 2 bases, J lost 3 bases, and 7 bases stayed unmatched.

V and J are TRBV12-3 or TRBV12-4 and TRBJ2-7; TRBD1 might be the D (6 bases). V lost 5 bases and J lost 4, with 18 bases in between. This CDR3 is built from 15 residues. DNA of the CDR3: TGTGCCAGCAGTCCACAGGGTTTTGATATTTACGAGCAGTACTTC. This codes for CASSPQGFDIYEQYF.

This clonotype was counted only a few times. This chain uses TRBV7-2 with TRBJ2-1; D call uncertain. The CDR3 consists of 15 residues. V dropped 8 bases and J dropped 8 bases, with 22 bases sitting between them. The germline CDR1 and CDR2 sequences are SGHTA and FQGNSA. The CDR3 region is CASCQRVKGFDEQFF. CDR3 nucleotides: TGTGCCAGCTGTCAAAGGGTCAAGGGTTTCGATGAGCAGTTCTTC.

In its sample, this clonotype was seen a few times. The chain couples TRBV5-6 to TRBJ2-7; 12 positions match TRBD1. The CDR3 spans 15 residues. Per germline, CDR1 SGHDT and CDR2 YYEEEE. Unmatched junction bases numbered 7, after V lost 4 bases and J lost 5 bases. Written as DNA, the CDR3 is TGTGCCAGCAGCCCCGGGACAGGGGGCTGGAACGAGCAGTACTTC. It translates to CASSPGTGGWNEQYF. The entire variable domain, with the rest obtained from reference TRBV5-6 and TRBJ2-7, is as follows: DAGVTQSPTHLIKTRGQQVTLRCSPKSGHDTVSWYQQALGQGPQFIFQYYEEEERQRGNFPDRFSGHQFPNYSSELNVNALLLGDSALYLCASSPGTGGWNEQYFGPGTRLTVT.

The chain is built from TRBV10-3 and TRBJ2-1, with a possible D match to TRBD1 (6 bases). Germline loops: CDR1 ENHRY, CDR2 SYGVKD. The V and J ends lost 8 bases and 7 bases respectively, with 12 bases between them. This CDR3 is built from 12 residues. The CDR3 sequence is CAIGEGVNEQFF. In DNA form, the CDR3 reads TGTGCCATCGGAGAGGGGGTGAATGAGCAGTTCTTC.

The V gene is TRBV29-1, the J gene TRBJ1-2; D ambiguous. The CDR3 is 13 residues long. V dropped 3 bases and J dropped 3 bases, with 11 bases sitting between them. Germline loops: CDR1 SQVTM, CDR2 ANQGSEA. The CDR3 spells CSVESSAYYGYTF. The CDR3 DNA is TGCAGCGTTGAGAGCTCAGCCTACTATGGCTACACCTTC.

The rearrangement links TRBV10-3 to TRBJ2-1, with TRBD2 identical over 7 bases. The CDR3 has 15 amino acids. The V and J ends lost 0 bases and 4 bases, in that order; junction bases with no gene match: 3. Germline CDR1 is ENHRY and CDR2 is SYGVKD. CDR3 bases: TGTGCCATCAGTGAGTCGGGTAGCGGGTACAATGAGCAGTTCTTC. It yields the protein CAISESGSGYNEQFF.

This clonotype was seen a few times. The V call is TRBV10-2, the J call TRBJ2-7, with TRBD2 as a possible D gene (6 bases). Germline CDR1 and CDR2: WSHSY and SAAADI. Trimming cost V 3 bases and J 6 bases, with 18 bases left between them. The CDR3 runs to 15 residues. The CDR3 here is CASSDPGTSLIEQYF. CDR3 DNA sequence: TGCGCCAGCAGTGACCCCGGGACTTCCCTTATCGAGCAGTACTTC.

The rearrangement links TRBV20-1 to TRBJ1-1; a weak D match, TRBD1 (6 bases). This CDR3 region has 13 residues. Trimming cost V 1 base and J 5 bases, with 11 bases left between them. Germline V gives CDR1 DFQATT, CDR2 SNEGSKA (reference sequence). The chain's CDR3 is CSARVAGATEAFF. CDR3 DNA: TGCAGTGCTAGAGTGGCGGGGGCAACTGAAGCTTTCTTT.

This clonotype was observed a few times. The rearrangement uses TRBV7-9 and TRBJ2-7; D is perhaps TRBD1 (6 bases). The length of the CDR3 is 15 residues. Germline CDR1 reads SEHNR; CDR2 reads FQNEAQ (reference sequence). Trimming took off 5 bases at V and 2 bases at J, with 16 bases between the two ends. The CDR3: CASSPTGKAPYEQYF. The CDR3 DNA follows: TGTGCCAGCAGCCCAACAGGGAAAGCCCCCTACGAGCAGTACTTC.

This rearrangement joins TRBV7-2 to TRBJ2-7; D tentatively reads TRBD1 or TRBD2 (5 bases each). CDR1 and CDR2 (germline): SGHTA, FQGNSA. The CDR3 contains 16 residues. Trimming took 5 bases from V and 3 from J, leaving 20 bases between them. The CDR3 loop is CASSTRGTWGHYEQYF. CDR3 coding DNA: TGTGCCAGCAGCACTAGGGGAACGTGGGGCCACTACGAGCAGTACTTC.

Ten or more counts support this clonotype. The CDR3: CASSSSGGNEQFF. CDR3 in DNA: TGTGCCAGCAGTTCTAGCGGGGGGAATGAGCAGTTCTTC. The chain has TRBV7-3 and TRBJ2-1; 11 nucleotides line up with TRBD2. V lost 6 bases and J lost 7; bases outside the gene matches: 2. Germline CDR1 is SGHTA and CDR2 is FQGTGA. CDR3 length: 13 residues.

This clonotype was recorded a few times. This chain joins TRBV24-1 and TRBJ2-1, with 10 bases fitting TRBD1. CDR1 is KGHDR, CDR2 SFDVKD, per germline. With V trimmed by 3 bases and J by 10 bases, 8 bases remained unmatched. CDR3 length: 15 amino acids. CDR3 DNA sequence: TGTGCCACCAGTGATAGGACAGGGGGATTGGGGGAGCAGTTCTTC. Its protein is CATSDRTGGLGEQFF.

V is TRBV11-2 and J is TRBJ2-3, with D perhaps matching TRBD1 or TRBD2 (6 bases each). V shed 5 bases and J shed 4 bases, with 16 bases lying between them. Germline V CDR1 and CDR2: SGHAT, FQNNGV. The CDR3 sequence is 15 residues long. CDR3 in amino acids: CASSPLQGRSDTQYF. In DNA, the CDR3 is TGTGCCAGCAGCCCTTTGCAGGGGAGGTCAGATACGCAGTATTTT.